Listed here are 8 T cell receptor beta chains from one sample, sequenced in a study of T-cell memory formation after mild COVID-19. TCRdb re-called the 5' RACE reads with MiXCR, one entry per CDR3 protein. The sample yields under 300,000 distinct CDR3 sequences, over 9% seen once. Sequencing input: PBMCs or a T cell subset sorted from them (not recorded which). The receptor set was obtained from a man between 18 and 29 years old who had mild COVID-19 (a few samples of this study predate the infection). Cell type and time point are not known.

V is TRBV11-2 and J is TRBJ2-1, with 7 nucleotides matching TRBD1. CDR3 length: 14 amino acids. The V segment lost 5 bases and the J segment 4 bases; nucleotides outside the gene matches: 5. The germline V gene encodes CDR1 SGHAT and CDR2 FQNNGV. The CDR3: CASSRDREYNEQFF. CDR3 DNA: TGTGCCAGCAGCAGGGACAGAGAATACAATGAGCAGTTCTTC. The full variable domain, with the rest looked up from reference TRBV11-2 and TRBJ2-1, is EAGVAQSPRYKIIEKRQSVAFWCNPISGHATLYWYQQILGQGPKLLIQFQNNGVVDDSQLPKDRFSAERLKGVDSTLKIQPAKLEDSAVYLCASSRDREYNEQFFGPGTRLTVL.

V is TRBV7-2 and J is TRBJ2-5, with D possibly TRBD1 on 6 matching bases. The V gene lost 1 base and the J gene lost 2 bases, with 8 bases spanning the gap. CDR3 length: 14 amino acids. Germline V CDR1 and CDR2: SGHTA, FQGNSA. CDR3 DNA sequence: TGTGCCAGCAGCTTAGACAGGGAGCAAGAGACCCAGTACTTC. Residues: CASSLDREQETQYF.

DNA of the CDR3: TGTGCCATCGCCCCCGCGGGGATGAATGAGCAGTTCTTC. Its translation: CAIAPAGMNEQFF. The chain couples TRBV10-3 to TRBJ2-1; D might be TRBD2 (6 bases). Germline V lookup: CDR1 ENHRY, CDR2 SYGVKD. Trimming took off 8 bases at V and 7 bases at J, with 15 bases between the two ends. This CDR3 is 13 amino acids long.

The J gene is TRBJ2-5, the V gene TRBV12-3 or TRBV12-4, with D possibly TRBD2 on 7 matching bases. Trimming left V 5 bases short and J 2 bases short, with 15 bases between. This CDR3 contains 15 residues. CDR3 nucleotide sequence: TGTGCCAGCAGTAACGGGGGGACAACACAAGAGACCCAGTACTTC. As protein: CASSNGGTTQETQYF.

The genes are TRBV29-1 and TRBJ2-4, with 7 bases identical to TRBD1. CDR1 and CDR2 from the germline V gene are SQVTM and ANQGSEA. The CDR3 runs to 11 residues. V dropped 7 bases and J dropped 8; count of bases not matched to a gene: 5. The CDR3 region has the DNA TGCAGCGCGAGGGGGCTCGACATTCAGTACTTC. This sequence encodes CSARGLDIQYF.

The chain recombines TRBV5-1 with TRBJ2-6, with D unclear. Germline loops: CDR1 SGHRS, CDR2 YFSETQ. Trimming removed 5 bases from V and 4 bases from J, with 10 bases in between. This CDR3 has 14 residues. CDR3 loop: CASRIQAGANVLTF. CDR3 sequence (DNA): TGCGCCAGCAGGATTCAGGCGGGGGCCAACGTCCTGACTTTC.

The rearrangement links TRBV6-2 or TRBV6-3 to TRBJ2-7, with D tentatively TRBD2 (5 bases). V was shortened by 6 bases and J by 2 bases, with 8 bases between the two germline ends. CDR1 and CDR2 from the germline V gene are MNHEY and SVGEGT. The CDR3 is 12 amino acids. CDR3 sequence: CASSKLAYEQYF. In nucleotides, the CDR3 is TGTGCCAGCAGCAAACTAGCCTACGAGCAGTACTTC.

Only a few counts were recorded for this clonotype. The J gene is TRBJ1-5, the V gene TRBV6-6; 7 nucleotides align to TRBD1. The CDR3 extends over 13 amino acids. CDR1 and CDR2 from the germline V gene are MNHNY and SVGAGI (reference sequence). J gave up 6 bases and V 4 bases, and 3 bases lay outside the gene matches. The CDR3 spells CASSSQGIQPQHF. CDR3 DNA sequence: TGTGCCAGCAGTTCACAGGGGATTCAGCCCCAGCATTTT.